Listed below are T cell receptor beta chains from one sample, sequenced in a study of T cell responses to AZD1222 COVID-19 vaccine. Sequencing was performed with immunoSEQ multiplex PCR; in TCRdb, only in-frame clones are kept and a portion is missing. The sample includes more than 140,000 clones, 85% to 95% of them seen just once. The sequencing here drew on peripheral blood, taken on day 0 of MenACWY control vaccination. The receptors were sampled from an adult in good health. Each CDR3 is given with its conserved first and last residue. Each record gives: V gene, clone size, CDR3 protein. Clone size is not always given. Where it is, it says once, few, many or a class for expanded clones.

V: TRBV23-1
size: NA
CDR3: CASSQYNRETEAFF

V: TRBV2
size: NA
CDR3: CASSETGNRLYGYTF

V: TRBV7-8
size: NA
CDR3: CASSLALLGGLGEAFF

V: TRBV5-4
size: NA
CDR3: CASGPSSGNTIYF

V: TRBV20-1
size: NA
CDR3: CSASKIAQGNEQFF

V: TRBV12-3/TRBV12-4
size: NA
CDR3: CASSPRTPGELFF

V: TRBV6-4
size: NA
CDR3: CASSRGWGSYNEQFF

V: TRBV6-5
size: NA
CDR3: CASSYPPGGTTEAFF

V: TRBV9
size: once
CDR3: CASSVEGPVGYTF

V: TRBV6-6
size: few
CDR3: CASSYNGGNTEAFF

V: TRBV9
size: NA
CDR3: CASSVDEQGRDTEAFF

V: TRBV19
size: NA
CDR3: CASSKTGTGGSYNEQFF

V: TRBV5-1
size: NA
CDR3: CASSTGTVNTEAFF

V: TRBV20-1
size: NA
CDR3: CSASRQGAGANEKLFF

V: TRBV5-1
size: NA
CDR3: CASSATTGSNEQFF

V: TRBV30
size: NA
CDR3: CAWSPLEGYGYTF

V: TRBV9
size: NA
CDR3: CASSVGSSGRYEQYF

V: TRBV7-3
size: NA
CDR3: CASSSGGVNTGELFF

V: TRBV25-1
size: NA
CDR3: CASSPDSRGSTIYF

V: TRBV5-6
size: once
CDR3: CASSSITDRSRGAFF

V: TRBV27
size: NA
CDR3: CASNWGQNYGYTF

V: TRBV15
size: NA
CDR3: CATSRDELGTEAFF

V: TRBV19
size: NA
CDR3: CASSKDRNYGYTF

V: TRBV27
size: NA
CDR3: CASKDTQGSGANVLTF

V: TRBV4-3
size: NA
CDR3: CASSPFSLSYGYTF

V: TRBV2
size: NA
CDR3: CASSLGTGAGNTIYF

V: TRBV6-1
size: NA
CDR3: CASSEALDRDLFF

V: TRBV19
size: NA
CDR3: CASSRARNSYEQYF

V: TRBV24-1
size: NA
CDR3: CATSDLNRAGEQFF

V: TRBV6-5
size: few
CDR3: CASSSFRGRGEKLFF

V: TRBV29-1
size: NA
CDR3: CSVAATAAIFGYTF